The sequence of this TCR beta chain was determined in a study of T-cell memory formation after mild COVID-19. General study points: In pre-infection memory, a portion of responding clones appeared, which suggested that cross-reactive memory joined. CD4+ contracting clones lay mainly in CM and EM, CD8+ ones in EMRA. Later expanders leaned CD4+, whereas day 15 to 85 contracting clones were balanced CD4/CD8.

One entry per CDR3 protein results from TCRdb running MiXCR on the 5' RACE reads. The sample has 350,000 to 500,000 distinct CDR3 sequences, under 25% seen once. V trimming: 5 bases; J trimming: 5 bases; junction bases outside the gene matches: 11. Germline V gene lookup returns CDR1 DFQATT and CDR2 SNEGSKA (reference sequence). CDR3 length equals 14 residues. Of note for this clonotype: The antigen remains undetermined.

The TCR was taken from an adult woman who had mild COVID-19 (a few samples of this study predate the infection). Cell type and time point are not known. The rearrangement links TRBV20-1 to TRBJ1-2, with 7 positions matching TRBD1. Sequenced material: PBMCs or a T cell subset sorted from them (not recorded which). The CDR3: CSAYPWDSPYGYTF. In DNA, the CDR3 is TGCAGTGCTTACCCCTGGGACAGCCCTTATGGCTACACCTTC.